Reported below is one TCR beta chain. Its matching antigen is unknown. The method was immunoSEQ multiplex PCR; TCRdb's version includes in-frame clones alone and lacks a portion of them. The sample comprises about 21,000 clones, around 92% of which are singletons, and more than 5.5% rests with the top ten. The data stem from a study of a mutant IDH1 vaccine in newly diagnosed glioma. As for the study in general: Vaccinations were initiated 4-6 weeks following radiotherapy alone, or were given together with temozolomide cycles. Treated patients, around 60% male and roughly 40% female, averaged 40.4 years of age. Study outcomes and limitations: Of all patients, 85% to 95% showed vaccine-induced immune responses.

Documented time point: week 11, during vaccination. One vaccine dose held 300 ug of mutant IDH1 20-mer peptide and came with topical imiquimod. The donors' diagnosis was new WHO grade 3 or 4 astrocytoma that was IDH1-mutant and ATRX-lost. The ends lost 5 bases at V and 1 base at J; junction bases unmatched: 11. The CDR3 covers 17 residues. Per germline, CDR1 MNHEY and CDR2 SMNVEV (reference sequence). The J gene is TRBJ1-2, the V gene TRBV27, with 9 bases fitting TRBD1. This clonotype originated in a woman in her 40s with glioma. The sequencing used PBMCs, collected from a glioma patient whose treatment included an IDH1 peptide vaccine. CDR3 nucleotide sequence: TGTGCCAGCAGTCCCTACTGGGACAGGGTCTATAACTATGGCTACACCTTC. Translated: CASSPYWDRVYNYGYTF.